The rows below give T cell receptor beta chains drawn from one sample of a study of blood T cell repertoires in COVID-19. Profiled with immunoSEQ multiplex PCR; TCRdb holds only in-frame clones, not every one. The data hold about 140,000 clones, with 80% to 85% observed a single time. Sequencing was carried out using peripheral blood. The receptor source for this set is a human donor in a cohort sampled during active COVID-19. The CDR3 runs from the conserved cysteine through the conserved F or W. The order of the fields is V gene, clone size, J gene, D gene, CDR3 protein, CDR3 DNA. D genes are given only for firm matches. Clone size is given for some rows only: seen once, a few or many times, or a class if the clone is expanded.

v_call: TRBV11-2
clone_size: few
j_call: TRBJ1-1
d_call: -
cdr3_aa: CASSLGTQNTEAFF
cdr3_nt: TGTGCCAGCAGCTTAGGGACACAGAACACTGAAGCTTTCTTT

v_call: TRBV25-1
clone_size: -
j_call: TRBJ1-2
d_call: -
cdr3_aa: CASSAHSYGYTF
cdr3_nt: TGTGCCAGCAGTGCCCATAGCTATGGCTACACCTTC

v_call: TRBV28
clone_size: -
j_call: TRBJ1-2
d_call: -
cdr3_aa: CASGNYRRGYTF
cdr3_nt: TGTGCCAGCGGCAACTACAGGAGAGGCTACACCTTC

v_call: TRBV6-6
clone_size: -
j_call: TRBJ1-1
d_call: -
cdr3_aa: CASSYPLGPNTEAFF
cdr3_nt: TGTGCCAGCAGTTACCCCCTAGGCCCGAACACTGAAGCTTTCTTT

v_call: TRBV4-1
clone_size: few
j_call: TRBJ2-3
d_call: TRBD2
cdr3_aa: CASSQGGQTGTRWVF
cdr3_nt: TGCGCCAGCAGCCAAGGAGGACAAACCGGGACTAGATGGGTTTTT

v_call: TRBV7-9
clone_size: -
j_call: TRBJ1-2
d_call: TRBD1
cdr3_aa: CASSWDRGRYGYTF
cdr3_nt: TGTGCCAGCAGCTGGGACAGGGGAAGATATGGCTACACCTTC

v_call: TRBV5-1
clone_size: -
j_call: TRBJ2-3
d_call: TRBD1
cdr3_aa: CASSSQPPGQGTDTQYF
cdr3_nt: TGCGCCAGCAGCTCTCAACCTCCGGGACAGGGAACAGATACGCAGTATTTT

v_call: TRBV6-6
clone_size: -
j_call: TRBJ2-1
d_call: TRBD2
cdr3_aa: CASSRPLAASSYNEQFF
cdr3_nt: TGTGCCAGCAGTCGTCCACTAGCGGCGAGCTCCTACAATGAGCAGTTCTTC

v_call: TRBV19
clone_size: -
j_call: TRBJ1-1
d_call: -
cdr3_aa: CASSPGPGSQIAEAFF
cdr3_nt: TGTGCCAGTAGTCCCGGTCCAGGCAGCCAAATTGCTGAAGCTTTCTTT

v_call: TRBV2
clone_size: -
j_call: TRBJ2-7
d_call: TRBD1
cdr3_aa: CASRIDRAPHYEQYF
cdr3_nt: TGTGCCAGCAGAATTGACAGGGCCCCTCACTACGAGCAGTACTTC

v_call: TRBV10-1
clone_size: -
j_call: TRBJ2-6
d_call: -
cdr3_aa: CASSSLRSGANVLTF
cdr3_nt: TGCGCCAGCAGTTCCCTGCGCTCTGGGGCCAACGTCCTGACTTTC

v_call: TRBV7-9
clone_size: -
j_call: TRBJ2-3
d_call: TRBD2
cdr3_aa: CASSATSGATDTQYF
cdr3_nt: TGTGCCAGCAGCGCGACTAGCGGGGCCACAGATACGCAGTATTTT

v_call: TRBV28
clone_size: -
j_call: TRBJ1-1
d_call: -
cdr3_aa: CASSLLGGSTEAFF
cdr3_nt: TGTGCCAGCAGTTTATTGGGGGGAAGTACTGAAGCTTTCTTT

v_call: TRBV27
clone_size: -
j_call: TRBJ2-1
d_call: -
cdr3_aa: CASSFRRTPSSYNEQFF
cdr3_nt: TGTGCCAGCAGTTTTCGCCGGACACCTAGCTCCTACAATGAGCAGTTCTTC

v_call: TRBV3-1/TRBV3-2
clone_size: -
j_call: TRBJ1-2
d_call: -
cdr3_aa: CASRQKGAGYTF
cdr3_nt: TGTGCCAGCAGGCAGAAAGGGGCGGGCTACACCTTC

v_call: TRBV11-2
clone_size: -
j_call: TRBJ2-5
d_call: -
cdr3_aa: CASSPSDSQETQYF
cdr3_nt: TGTGCCAGCAGCCCCTCGGACAGCCAAGAGACCCAGTACTTC

v_call: TRBV6-5
clone_size: -
j_call: TRBJ2-7
d_call: -
cdr3_aa: CASMLQGSPYEQYF
cdr3_nt: TGTGCCAGCATGCTACAGGGTTCCCCCTACGAGCAGTACTTC

v_call: TRBV6-1
clone_size: -
j_call: TRBJ2-7
d_call: TRBD1
cdr3_aa: CASSERSGGMGEQYF
cdr3_nt: TGTGCCAGCAGTGAAAGGTCAGGGGGTATGGGTGAGCAGTACTTC

v_call: TRBV5-1
clone_size: once
j_call: TRBJ1-2
d_call: TRBD1
cdr3_aa: CASRARTGGLGYTF
cdr3_nt: TGCGCCAGCAGGGCGAGGACAGGGGGTCTGGGCTACACCTTC

v_call: TRBV6-5
clone_size: once
j_call: TRBJ1-1
d_call: TRBD1
cdr3_aa: CASSYSGQGAEAFF
cdr3_nt: TGTGCCAGCAGTTACTCGGGACAGGGCGCTGAAGCTTTCTTT

v_call: TRBV12-3/TRBV12-4
clone_size: few
j_call: TRBJ1-1
d_call: -
cdr3_aa: CASSPLNTEAFF
cdr3_nt: TGTGCCAGCAGTCCGCTAAACACTGAAGCTTTCTTT

v_call: TRBV6-5
clone_size: -
j_call: TRBJ1-5
d_call: -
cdr3_aa: CASSYSWRPGTQPQHF
cdr3_nt: TGTGCCAGCAGTTACTCGTGGAGGCCGGGAACTCAGCCCCAGCATTTT

v_call: TRBV28
clone_size: -
j_call: TRBJ2-7
d_call: TRBD2
cdr3_aa: CASRTSGAYEQYF
cdr3_nt: TGTGCCAGTAGGACTAGCGGGGCCTACGAGCAGTACTTC

v_call: TRBV6-5
clone_size: -
j_call: TRBJ1-1
d_call: TRBD1
cdr3_aa: CASRATGGAAEAFF
cdr3_nt: TGTGCCAGCAGAGCTACAGGGGGCGCCGCTGAAGCTTTCTTT